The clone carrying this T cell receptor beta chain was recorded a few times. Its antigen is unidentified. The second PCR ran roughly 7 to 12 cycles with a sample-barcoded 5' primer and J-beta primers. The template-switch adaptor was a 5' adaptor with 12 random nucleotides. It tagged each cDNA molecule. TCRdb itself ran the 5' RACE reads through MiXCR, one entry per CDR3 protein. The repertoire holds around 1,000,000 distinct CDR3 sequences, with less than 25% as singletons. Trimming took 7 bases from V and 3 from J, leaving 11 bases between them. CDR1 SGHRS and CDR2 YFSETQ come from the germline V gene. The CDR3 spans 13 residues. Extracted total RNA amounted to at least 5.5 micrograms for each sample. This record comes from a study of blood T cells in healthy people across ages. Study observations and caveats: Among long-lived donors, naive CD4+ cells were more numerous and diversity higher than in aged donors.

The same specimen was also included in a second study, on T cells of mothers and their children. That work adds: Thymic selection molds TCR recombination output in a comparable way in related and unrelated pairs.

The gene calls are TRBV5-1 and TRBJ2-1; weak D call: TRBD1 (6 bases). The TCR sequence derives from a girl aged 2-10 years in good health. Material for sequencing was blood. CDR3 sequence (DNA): TGCGCCAGCCGACAGGTGGTCTACAATGAGCAGTTCTTC. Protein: CASRQVVYNEQFF.